This TCR beta chain came from a study of blood T cell repertoires in COVID-19. J lost 2 bases, V lost 4 bases, and 4 bases had no gene match. The CDR3 loop spans 15 amino acids. Germline values: CDR1 SGHDT, CDR2 YYEEEE. The data were produced by immunoSEQ multiplex PCR, yet TCRdb's version contains in-frame clones alone and is incomplete. The sample carries fewer than 250,000 clones, roughly 80% recorded once. This receptor was taken from a woman aged 70-85 years with acute or convalescent COVID-19. Sequences were obtained from peripheral blood. The rearrangement joins TRBV5-6 to TRBJ1-2, with 11 nucleotides matching TRBD1. The CDR3 sequence is CASSGTGGSNYGYTF. The CDR3, as DNA: TGTGCCAGCAGCGGGACAGGGGGTTCCAACTATGGCTACACCTTC.